This T cell receptor (beta chain) stems from a study of cytomegalovirus exposure and HLA in healthy donors. Separation from the approximately 720-subject first cohort characterized the roughly 120-subject validation cohort, to which the donors belonged. TCRdb's table, derived via immunoSEQ multiplex PCR, lists solely in-frame clones and lacks some. The repertoire holds around 300,000 clones, with around 87% as singletons. V was trimmed by 0 bases and J by 8 bases, leaving 11 bases between them. The CDR3 is 13 amino acids. The germline V gene encodes CDR1 SGDLS and CDR2 YYNGEE. Details on this clone: The target antigen is unknown.

Overall study findings and caveats: Testing in vitro showed a few CMV-associated chains specific for CMV antigens. Generally TCR sequences proved uncommon, though certain public TCRs appeared in numerous donors.

The clonotype comes from a woman aged 18-35 years in good health and CMV-seronegative. This chain connects TRBV9 to TRBJ1-1; D may be TRBD1 (6 bases). The sequenced sample consisted of PBMCs. Here the CDR3 reads CASSVVVDREAFF. The CDR3 DNA reads TGTGCCAGCAGCGTAGTGGTCGACAGGGAAGCTTTCTTT.